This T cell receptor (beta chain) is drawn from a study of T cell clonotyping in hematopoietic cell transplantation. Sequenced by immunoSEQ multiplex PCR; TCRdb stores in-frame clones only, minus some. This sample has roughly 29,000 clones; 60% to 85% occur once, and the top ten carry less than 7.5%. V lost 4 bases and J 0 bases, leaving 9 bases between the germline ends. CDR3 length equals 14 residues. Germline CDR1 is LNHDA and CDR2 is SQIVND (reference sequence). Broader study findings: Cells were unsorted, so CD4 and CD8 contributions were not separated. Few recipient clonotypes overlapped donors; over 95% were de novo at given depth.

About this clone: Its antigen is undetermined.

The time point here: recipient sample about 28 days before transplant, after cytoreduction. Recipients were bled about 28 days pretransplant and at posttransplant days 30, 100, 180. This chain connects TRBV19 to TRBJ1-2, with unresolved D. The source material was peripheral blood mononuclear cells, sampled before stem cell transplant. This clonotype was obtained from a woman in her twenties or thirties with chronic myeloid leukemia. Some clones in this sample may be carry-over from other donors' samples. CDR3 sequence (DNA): TGTGCCAGTAGTACCCTACAACCTAACTATGGCTACACCTTC. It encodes CASSTLQPNYGYTF. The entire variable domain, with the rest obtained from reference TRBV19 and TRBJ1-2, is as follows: DGGITQSPKYLFRKEGQNVTLSCEQNLNHDAMYWYRQDPGQGLRLIYYSQIVNDFQKGDIAEGYSVSREKKESFPLTVTSAQKNPTAFYLCASSTLQPNYGYTFGSGTRLTVV.